Shown below are 23 T cell receptor beta chains from a single sample sequenced in a study of blood T cell repertoires in COVID-19. Clones were sequenced by immunoSEQ multiplex PCR, and TCRdb holds only the in-frame ones, with some missing. The data contain under 100,000 clones, under 90% of them singletons. Material for sequencing was peripheral blood. These receptors originate from a woman between 40 and 55 years old with active or convalescent COVID-19.

The chain carries TRBV11-2 and TRBJ1-2; unclear D gene. The CDR3 is made up of 17 amino acids. Germline values: CDR1 SGHAT, CDR2 FQNNGV. Trimming pared 0 bases from V and 0 bases from J, leaving 14 bases between. Written as DNA, the CDR3 is TGTGCCAGCAGCTTAGATCAGGTCGTCGCTTCTAACTATGGCTACACCTTC. Amino acids: CASSLDQVVASNYGYTF.

This clone was observed a single time. The V and J genes are TRBV5-4 and TRBJ2-2; D perhaps matches TRBD2 (5 bases). Germline CDR1 is SGHNT and CDR2 is YYREEE (reference sequence). V lost 2 bases to trimming and J lost 1 base, with 15 bases between them. There are 17 residues in the CDR3. The CDR3 region has the DNA TGTGCCAGCAGCTTTTCGTGGGAGACCTTGAACACCGGGGAGCTGTTTTTT. It translates to CASSFSWETLNTGELFF. Full variable domain (rest looked up from reference TRBV5-4 and TRBJ2-2): ETGVTQSPTHLIKTRGQQVTLRCSSQSGHNTVSWYQQALGQGPQFIFQYYREEENGRGNFPPRFSGLQFPNYSSELNVNALELDDSALYLCASSFSWETLNTGELFFGEGSRLTVL.

The genes are TRBV7-9 and TRBJ2-5, with D tentatively TRBD2 (6 bases). Trimming removed 5 bases at V and 0 bases at J, with 25 bases between. CDR1 SEHNR and CDR2 FQNEAQ come from the germline V gene (reference sequence). The CDR3 is 19 residues long. The DNA for the CDR3 is TGTGCCAGCAGCCCCCGGGGCATAGTCTGGGAGGACCACCAAGAGACCCAGTACTTC. It is translated as CASSPRGIVWEDHQETQYF.

This chain links TRBV7-6 with TRBJ1-3; 8 bases are a match to TRBD1. Germline V lookup: CDR1 SGHVS, CDR2 FNYEAQ. There are 16 residues in the CDR3. V shed 5 bases, J shed 0 bases, and the junction held 6 bases outside the gene matches. CDR3 protein: CASSSGQGFSGNTIYF. The CDR3 DNA reads as TGTGCCAGCAGCAGCGGACAGGGATTCTCTGGAAACACCATATATTTT.

This chain uses TRBV4-3 with TRBJ2-3; weak D call: TRBD1 (6 bases). The V end lost 0 bases, the J end lost 3 bases, and 13 bases lay between the germline ends. Germline V gives CDR1 LGHNA, CDR2 YSLEER. This CDR3 has 16 residues. This chain's CDR3 is CASSQDPQGKTDTQYF. CDR3 DNA sequence: TGCGCCAGCAGCCAAGATCCTCAGGGGAAGACAGATACGCAGTATTTT.

This clone has more than one count but fewer than ten. In DNA, the CDR3 is TGTGCCAGCAGTGAGGCTCTAGCGGGCTCCTACAATGAGCAGTTCTTC. This gives the protein CASSEALAGSYNEQFF. The chain recombines TRBV6-1 with TRBJ2-1; 8 positions agree with TRBD2. The CDR3 spans 16 residues. Trimming cost V 3 bases and J 0 bases; bases outside gene matches: 4. Germline V gene sequence: CDR1 MNHNS, CDR2 SASEGT.

The rearrangement joins TRBV2 to TRBJ1-2; D is possibly TRBD1 (5 bases). The CDR3 covers 15 residues. The germline V gene has CDR1 SNHLY and CDR2 FYNNEI. The V and J ends lost 6 bases and 1 base respectively, with 15 bases between them. The CDR3 sequence: CASSDRNPVNYGYTF. The CDR3 DNA sequence: TGTGCCAGCAGCGACAGAAACCCAGTTAACTATGGCTACACCTTC.

This rearrangement joins TRBV10-3 to TRBJ1-5, with 7 bases aligning to TRBD1. V shed 6 bases, J shed 5 bases, and the junction held 4 bases outside the gene matches. CDR1 and CDR2 from the germline V gene are ENHRY and SYGVKD. The CDR3 is 13 residues long. The CDR3 loop is CAIRTGTDQPQHF. Here the CDR3 DNA reads TGTGCCATCAGGACAGGGACGGATCAGCCCCAGCATTTT.

This clone came up a few times. The CDR3 loop reads CASSSTSWGAGELFF. The DNA of the CDR3 is TGTGCCAGCAGCTCGACTAGCTGGGGGGCCGGGGAGCTGTTTTTT. The gene calls are TRBV7-9 and TRBJ2-2; 7 bases fit TRBD2. The CDR3 runs 15 residues. CDR1 is SEHNR and CDR2 is FQNEAQ in the germline V gene (reference sequence). Trimming cost V 4 bases and J 6 bases; bases outside gene matches: 8.

This sequence joins TRBV24-1 and TRBJ2-2, with a tentative D call TRBD2 (6 bases). The germline V gene encodes CDR1 KGHDR and CDR2 SFDVKD. This CDR3 spans 14 amino acids. V was pared by 3 bases and J by 6 bases, with 10 bases between. CDR3 in amino acids: CATSDHWGAGELFF. CDR3 in DNA: TGTGCCACCAGTGATCACTGGGGGGCCGGGGAGCTGTTTTTT.

The rearrangement uses TRBV15 and TRBJ1-1, with D possibly TRBD1 on 6 matching bases. Trimming removed 2 bases at V and 3 bases at J, with 10 bases between. The germline V gene has CDR1 LNHNV and CDR2 YYDKDF (reference sequence). The CDR3 loop spans 14 amino acids. The CDR3 here is CATSRPRGHTEAFF. CDR3 sequence (DNA): TGTGCCACCAGCAGACCCAGGGGCCACACTGAAGCTTTCTTT.

The J gene is TRBJ2-2, the V gene TRBV20-1; 10 bases match TRBD2. J was trimmed by 7 bases and V by 3 bases; bases with no gene match: 8. The CDR3 is 15 amino acids. Germline V CDR1 and CDR2: DFQATT, SNEGSKA (reference sequence). The CDR3 is CSASGLAGVNGELFF. The CDR3, as DNA: TGCAGTGCTAGTGGGCTAGCGGGAGTAAACGGGGAGCTGTTTTTT.

This rearrangement joins TRBV4-2 to TRBJ2-3, with a tentative D call TRBD2 (6 bases). CDR3 length equals 14 residues. Germline-derived CDR1 and CDR2 are LGHNA and YNFKEQ. Deletions cut 1 base from V and 5 bases from J, with 10 bases between. CDR3 protein: CASSQGTNGDTQYF. The DNA of the CDR3 is TGTGCCAGCAGCCAAGGGACTAATGGAGATACGCAGTATTTT.

Comments on this clone: In the same sample, other DNA sequences code for this CDR3. The gene calls are TRBV5-1 and TRBJ2-1, with TRBD2 matching over 13 bases. Germline lookup yields CDR1 SGHRS and CDR2 YFSETQ. This CDR3 contains 18 residues. V shed 4 bases, J shed 4 bases, and the junction held 11 bases outside the gene matches. The CDR3 loop is CASSPLAGGPIGYNEQFF. The CDR3 DNA follows: TGCGCCAGCAGCCCACTAGCGGGAGGGCCGATAGGTTACAATGAGCAGTTCTTC.

The chain uses TRBV28 and TRBJ1-3; no definite D call. Looked up from germline, CDR1 is MDHEN and CDR2 is SYDVKM. CDR3 length equals 14 residues. Trimming removed 2 bases at V and 7 bases at J, with 12 bases between. In DNA, the CDR3 is TGTGCCAGCAGTTTAGATCTCATCCGGAACACCATATATTTT. Encoded protein: CASSLDLIRNTIYF. The whole variable domain, filled in from reference TRBV28 and TRBJ1-3, reads DVKVTQSSRYLVKRTGEKVFLECVQDMDHENMFWYRQDPGLGLRLIYFSYDVKMKEKGDIPEGYSVSREKKERFSLILESASTNQTSMYLCASSLDLIRNTIYFGEGSWLTVV.

This clone was counted a single time. The rearrangement links TRBV4-3 to TRBJ2-2; the match to TRBD2 covers 8 bases. Germline CDR1 LGHNA, CDR2 YSLEER. The CDR3 loop spans 16 amino acids. Trimming took 1 base from V and 0 from J; bases not matched to a gene: 1. The CDR3 DNA sequence: TGCGCCAGCAGCCAAGCAGCGGGAGCGAACACCGGGGAGCTGTTTTTT. As protein: CASSQAAGANTGELFF.

V is TRBV6-6 and J is TRBJ2-2; TRBD1 aligns across 8 bases. The CDR3 is 16 residues long. The ends lost 7 bases at V and 1 base at J; junction bases unmatched: 8. CDR1 MNHNY and CDR2 SVGAGI come from the germline V gene (reference sequence). The CDR3 sequence: CASMRPGTGNTGELFF. As DNA, the CDR3 is TGTGCCAGCATGAGGCCCGGGACAGGGAACACCGGGGAGCTGTTTTTT.

J is TRBJ2-5 and V is TRBV5-4; D might be TRBD2 (6 bases). Germline V lookup: CDR1 SGHNT, CDR2 YYREEE (reference sequence). This CDR3 spans 15 amino acids. V lost 4 bases and J 2 bases, leaving 15 bases between the germline ends. The CDR3 region has the DNA TGTGCCAGCAGCACCTGGGAGGCTCAACAAGAGACCCAGTACTTC. It encodes CASSTWEAQQETQYF.

Of note for this clone: Relative to the germline gene, one junction end is altered; a read error may explain this. The rearrangement uses TRBV24-1 and TRBJ1-1; no clear D. Germline V gene sequence: CDR1 KGHDR, CDR2 SFDVKD. The CDR3 totals 13 residues. The chain's CDR3 is CATRDFRNTEAFF. CDR3 nucleotide sequence: TGTGCCACCAGAGATTTCCGTAACACTGAAGCTTTCTTT.

V usage is TRBV27 and J usage is TRBJ2-1, with D unresolved. V lost 4 bases and J 1 base, leaving 11 bases between the germline ends. Germline loops: CDR1 MNHEY, CDR2 SMNVEV (reference sequence). The length of the CDR3 is 15 residues. CDR3 sequence: CASSSGGVSYNEQFF. CDR3 in DNA: TGTGCCAGCAGTTCGGGTGGAGTATCCTACAATGAGCAGTTCTTC.

The chain is built from TRBV28 and TRBJ1-5, with TRBD1 as a possible D gene (6 bases). CDR3 length: 12 amino acids. From germline, CDR1 is MDHEN and CDR2 SYDVKM. Trimming took 6 bases from V and 7 from J, leaving 10 bases between them. As DNA, the CDR3 is TGTGCCAGCAGGTCAGGGGAGCAGCCCCAGCATTTT. It yields the protein CASRSGEQPQHF.

This chain connects TRBV5-1 to TRBJ2-3; the D is unclear. The CDR3 loop spans 13 amino acids. Trimming left V 5 bases short and J 5 bases short, with 12 bases between. CDR1 SGHRS and CDR2 YFSETQ come from the germline V gene. Here the CDR3 reads CASRFRQQDTQYF. The DNA for the CDR3 is TGCGCCAGCAGATTCCGTCAACAAGATACGCAGTATTTT. The full variable domain, with the rest looked up from reference TRBV5-1 and TRBJ2-3, is KAGVTQTPRYLIKTRGQQVTLSCSPISGHRSVSWYQQTPGQGLQFLFEYFSETQRNKGNFPGRFSGRQFSNSRSEMNVSTLELGDSALYLCASRFRQQDTQYFGPGTRLTVL.

This clone was detected a few times. This chain connects TRBV5-4 to TRBJ2-1; D gene uncertain. This CDR3 spans 11 amino acids. V dropped 2 bases and J dropped 8 bases, with 5 bases sitting between them. Looked up from germline, CDR1 is SGHNT and CDR2 is YYREEE (reference sequence). The CDR3 DNA sequence: TGTGCCAGCAGCTTCGTCCATGAGCAGTTCTTC. This encodes CASSFVHEQFF.